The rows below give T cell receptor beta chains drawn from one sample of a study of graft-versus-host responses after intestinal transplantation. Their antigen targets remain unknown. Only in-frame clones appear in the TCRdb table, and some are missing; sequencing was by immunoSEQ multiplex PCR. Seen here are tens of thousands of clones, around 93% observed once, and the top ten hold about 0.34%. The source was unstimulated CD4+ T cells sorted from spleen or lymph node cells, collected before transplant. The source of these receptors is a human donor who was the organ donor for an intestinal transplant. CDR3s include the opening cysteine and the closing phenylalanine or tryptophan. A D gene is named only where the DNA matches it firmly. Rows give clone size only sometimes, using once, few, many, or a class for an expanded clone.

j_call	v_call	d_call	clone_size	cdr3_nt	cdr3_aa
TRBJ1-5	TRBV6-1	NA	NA	TGTGCCAGCAGTCGGGGGGATTATAGCAATCAGCCCCAGCATTTT	CASSRGDYSNQPQHF
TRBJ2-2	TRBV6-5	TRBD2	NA	TGTGCCAGCAGTAAATTAGCGGGAGTGTCCGGGGAGCTGTTTTTT	CASSKLAGVSGELFF
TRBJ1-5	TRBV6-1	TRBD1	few	TGTGCCAGCAGTGGGACAGGGGGCAATCAGCCCCAGCATTTT	CASSGTGGNQPQHF
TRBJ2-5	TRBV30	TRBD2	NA	TGTGCCTGGAGCCATCTAGCGGGATGGGGAGAGACCCAGTACTTC	CAWSHLAGWGETQYF
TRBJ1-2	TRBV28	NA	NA	TGTGCCAGCAGTTCTTCCCCGGGACTGTTCTATGGCTACACCTTC	CASSSSPGLFYGYTF
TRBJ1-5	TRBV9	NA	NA	TGTGCCAGCAGCGCGGGGGGGCTTAGCAATCAGCCCCAGCATTTT	CASSAGGLSNQPQHF
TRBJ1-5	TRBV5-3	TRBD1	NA	TGTGCCAGAAGCTTGGCTTCCACAGGGGTTAGTCGGCCCCAGCATTTT	CARSLASTGVSRPQHF
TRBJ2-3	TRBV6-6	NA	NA	TGTGCCACTAACGATGCACCCCATACGTTCGATACGCAGTATTTT	CATNDAPHTFDTQYF
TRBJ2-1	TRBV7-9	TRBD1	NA	TGTGCCAGCAGCTTACGAACTCCGGACAGGGGGCATTACAATGAGCAGTTCTTC	CASSLRTPDRGHYNEQFF
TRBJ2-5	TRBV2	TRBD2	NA	TGTGCCAGCAGCGACCTTAGCGGGGGCGGAGAGACCCAGTACTTC	CASSDLSGGGETQYF
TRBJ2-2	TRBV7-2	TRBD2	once	TGTGCCAGCAGCTTAACACTAGCGGGGGCCGGGGAGCTGTTTTTT	CASSLTLAGAGELFF
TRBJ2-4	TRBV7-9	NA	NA	TGTGCCAGCAGCTTAGCTAGTGGGACTGGGAGAAACATTCAGTACTTC	CASSLASGTGRNIQYF
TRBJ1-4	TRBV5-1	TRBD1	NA	TGCGCCAGCAGCTCGGGGGACAGGGTTCAAAATGAAAAACTGTTTTTT	CASSSGDRVQNEKLFF
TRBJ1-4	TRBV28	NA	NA	TGTGCCAGCAGCTTAGACTGGGAAAAACTGTTTTTT	CASSLDWEKLFF
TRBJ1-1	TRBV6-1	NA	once	TGTGCCAGCAGTATGTCGTCTGTGAACACTGAAGCTTTCTTT	CASSMSSVNTEAFF
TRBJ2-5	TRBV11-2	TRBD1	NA	TGTGCCAGCAGCCCTTTGGACAGGGAGACCCAGTACTTC	CASSPLDRETQYF
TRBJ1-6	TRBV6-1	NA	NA	TGTGCCAGCAGTGAAGCGCTTCAGGCGGGCAGTTCACCCCTCCACTTT	CASSEALQAGSSPLHF